This T cell receptor beta chain was recovered during a study of T cell repertoires in cytomegalovirus infection. Findings of the study overall: The response measured ex vivo was dominated by TCR beta clonotypes (HLA-C-restricted and CMV-specific).

TCRdb reprocessed the reads via MiXCR and lists one record per CDR3 protein. The table has about 300,000 distinct CDR3 sequences, around 10% seen once; the top ten hold less than 3%. Per germline, CDR1 MNHEY and CDR2 SMNVEV (reference sequence). The length of the CDR3 is 16 residues. Trimming pared 0 bases from V and 0 bases from J, leaving 8 bases between. This clonotype showed up just a few times. The antigen is undetermined. The TCR sequence derives from a human donor in good health (CMV status not recorded). Some clones in this sample may be carry-over from other donors' samples. The sample comprised PBMCs. The chain couples TRBV27 to TRBJ2-2; possibly TRBD1 or TRBD2 for D (6 bases each). Here the CDR3 reads CASSLSGGPNTGELFF. The CDR3 DNA sequence: TGTGCCAGCAGTTTATCGGGGGGCCCGAACACCGGGGAGCTGTTTTTT.